This TCR beta chain was found in a study of blood T cells in healthy people across ages. Study outcomes and limitations: Bulk PBMC profiling left naive and antigen-experienced comparisons inconclusive.

Drawing of peripheral blood yielded roughly 9.3 milliliters from each donor. As regards this clonotype: The antigen is undetermined.

A second about 6 to 12 cycle PCR used barcoded and J-beta primers. The yield of each sample was at least 3 million CDR3-containing paired-end reads. TCRdb reanalysed the 5' RACE reads using MiXCR and keeps one entry per CDR3 protein. The sample contains fewer than 1.5 million distinct CDR3 sequences, 40% to 50% of which appear only once. This receptor was obtained from a woman between 18 and 30 years old in good health. The sequencing input was blood.

The DNA of the CDR3 is TGTGCCAGGACCCTCTCGAGGACAGATAGCAATCAGCCCCAGCATTTT. Encoded protein: CARTLSRTDSNQPQHF. V gene TRBV6-4 combines with J gene TRBJ1-5, with D perhaps TRBD1 (6 bases). This CDR3 is built from 16 residues. With 9 bases removed from V and 0 bases from J, the gap between germline ends came to 18 bases. CDR1 and CDR2 from the germline V gene are MRHNA and SNTAGT.